This T cell receptor beta chain was identified in a study of shared clonotypes between healthy human individuals. Overall study results and limits: Measured sharing among donors was expected to vary with sequencing depth.

Method: immunoSEQ multiplex PCR; TCRdb's copy keeps in-frame clones and lacks some. The repertoire holds approximately 1,000,000 clones, with more than 75% as singletons. V was trimmed by 2 bases and J by 2 bases, leaving 10 bases between them. This CDR3 has 15 residues. Germline assignment: CDR1 SGHTA and CDR2 FQGTGA. The sample holds one count of this clone. The antigen is unknown. The TCR was taken from a man in his late teens or twenties in good health. Some clones in this sample may be carry-over from other donors' samples. V gene TRBV7-3 combines with J gene TRBJ2-1, with D uncertain. Sequences were obtained from memory CD4+ T cells from PBMCs. Subset here: CD45RA-negative fraction. CDR3 DNA: TGTGCCAGCAGCTTAGAACTACGGGCCTACAATGAGCAGTTCTTC. This sequence encodes CASSLELRAYNEQFF.